This T cell receptor (beta chain) comes out of a study of graft-versus-host responses after intestinal transplantation. Study in general: Each patient got anti-thymocyte globulin induction, then tacrolimus and steroids for about 3 years.

Graft material was processed, releasing intraepithelial and lamina propria lymphocytes. Trimming took 3 bases from V and 1 from J, leaving 6 bases between them. The CDR3 is 13 amino acids. The germline CDR1 and CDR2 sequences are MNHEY and SVGAGI. Libraries were prepared by immunoSEQ multiplex PCR; TCRdb keeps only in-frame clonotypes and omits some of them. The sample has roughly 3,000 clones; about four fifths are singletons. The V and J genes are TRBV6-5 and TRBJ1-1; D is unresolved. The clonotype was recovered from a human patient who received an intestinal transplant, so some T cells may come from the graft donor. Sequences were derived from ileum tissue, sampled approximately 17 and 21 days after intestinal transplantation. The chain's CDR3 is CASSYTQNTEAFF. The CDR3 nucleotides are TGTGCCAGCAGTTATACCCAGAACACTGAAGCTTTCTTT.